The next 29 T cell receptor beta chains were all read from a single sample in a study of T cell responses to AZD1222 COVID-19 vaccine. Sequencing was performed with immunoSEQ multiplex PCR; in TCRdb, only in-frame clones are kept and a portion is missing. The sample has around 120,000 clones; 70% to 90% are singletons. The specimen was peripheral blood, collected on day 0 of AZD1222 vaccination. These receptors originate from an adult in good health.

The gene calls are TRBV19 and TRBJ1-1; the D is unclear. In germline, CDR1 is LNHDA, CDR2 SQIVND (reference sequence). The CDR3 length is 17 residues. V gave up 3 bases and J gave up 2 bases, with 19 bases separating them. DNA for the CDR3: TGTGCCAGTAGTATTGGAGGGAATTTGGCTAGAAACACTGAAGCTTTCTTT. This translates into CASSIGGNLARNTEAFF.

The chain recombines TRBV7-8 with TRBJ1-6; D is perhaps TRBD1 (6 bases). CDR3 length: 15 amino acids. Germline-derived CDR1 and CDR2 are SGHVS and FQNEAQ. Trimming left V 6 bases short and J 9 bases short, with 18 bases between. The CDR3 DNA sequence: TGTGCCAGCAGTTTCAACCGGGACACCTTTTCACCCCTCCACTTT. Its protein is CASSFNRDTFSPLHF. Complete variable domain (other parts from reference TRBV7-8 and TRBJ1-6): GAGVSQSPRYKVAKRGQDVALRCDPISGHVSLFWYQQALGQGPEFLTYFQNEAQLDKSGLPSDRFFAERPEGSVSTLKIQRTQQEDSAVYLCASSFNRDTFSPLHFGNGTRLTVT.

The chain links TRBV19 to TRBJ1-2, with 7 bases that match TRBD1. J was trimmed by 5 bases and V by 3 bases; bases with no gene match: 12. CDR1 and CDR2 (germline): LNHDA, SQIVND (reference sequence). This CDR3 is 16 amino acids long. The CDR3 loop reads CASSIGPGGLEYGYTF. DNA of the CDR3: TGTGCCAGTAGTATCGGGCCAGGGGGGCTTGAGTATGGCTACACCTTC.

CDR3 nucleotides: TGTGCCAGCAGCCCTCGATCGAATATTAACTATGGCTACACCTTC. As protein: CASSPRSNINYGYTF. The chain combines TRBV5-4 with TRBJ1-2; D call uncertain. This CDR3 spans 15 amino acids. V was cut by 4 bases and J by 1 base, with 14 bases left in between. Germline loops: CDR1 SGHNT, CDR2 YYREEE (reference sequence).

This chain joins TRBV4-2 and TRBJ1-1, with a possible D match to TRBD1 (5 bases). In germline, CDR1 is LGHNA, CDR2 YNFKEQ. V was trimmed by 0 bases and J by 7 bases, leaving 15 bases between them. The CDR3 covers 15 residues. The CDR3 loop reads CASSQEWGKAHEAFF. CDR3 sequence (DNA): TGTGCCAGCAGCCAAGAATGGGGGAAAGCCCATGAAGCTTTCTTT.

This clone was seen once. V usage is TRBV28 and J usage is TRBJ2-7, with 8 bases lining up with TRBD2. The trim removed 7 bases at V and 6 bases at J, leaving 8 bases unmatched. The V gene's germline CDR1 is MDHEN and CDR2 SYDVKM. The CDR3 totals 13 residues. In DNA form, the CDR3 reads TGTGCCAGCACCGGGGGGGGTTGGACCGAGCAGTACTTC. Its protein is CASTGGGWTEQYF.

This sequence joins TRBV4-1 and TRBJ1-6; D is undetermined. V gave up 1 base and J gave up 0 bases, with 13 bases separating them. CDR1 and CDR2 from the germline V gene are MGHRA and YSYEKL. The CDR3 totals 18 residues. Here the CDR3 DNA reads TGCGCCAGCAGCCAAGGTAGATATCAGAGCTCCTATAATTCACCCCTCCACTTT. Protein product: CASSQGRYQSSYNSPLHF.

The chain recombines TRBV2 with TRBJ2-3; possible D gene TRBD1, 6 bases. V lost 6 bases, J lost 2 bases, and 15 bases lay in between. CDR1 is SNHLY and CDR2 is FYNNEI in the germline V gene. This CDR3 is 15 amino acids long. The CDR3 region has the DNA TGTGCCAGCAGAATAACTAGACAGGCCACAGATACGCAGTATTTT. Protein product: CASRITRQATDTQYF.

This clone was counted between two and nine times. The chain uses TRBV5-5 and TRBJ2-7; TRBD2 matches 10 bases. Germline CDR1 and CDR2: SGHKS and YYEKEE (reference sequence). The length of the CDR3 is 16 residues. J gave up 2 bases and V 0 bases, and 5 bases lay outside the gene matches. DNA of the CDR3: TGTGCCAGCAGCTTGGCCCTAGCGGGGGAGACCTACGAGCAGTACTTC. Translating it yields CASSLALAGETYEQYF.

This clone has only one observation. V gene TRBV4-1 combines with J gene TRBJ1-6; 7 nucleotides align to TRBD1. The ends lost 3 bases at V and 10 bases at J; junction bases unmatched: 12. Looked up from germline, CDR1 is MGHRA and CDR2 is YSYEKL. This CDR3 has 16 residues. CDR3 amino acids: CASSHKPTGEGSPLHF. In DNA, the CDR3 is TGCGCCAGCAGCCATAAACCAACAGGGGAAGGATCACCCCTCCACTTT.

V usage is TRBV4-3 and J usage is TRBJ2-7, with D tentatively TRBD2 (6 bases). This CDR3 has 16 amino acids. Looked up from germline, CDR1 is LGHNA and CDR2 is YSLEER. V lost 0 bases and J 3 bases, leaving 15 bases between the germline ends. The CDR3, as DNA: TGCGCCAGCAGCCAAGATTTCGGGGGATTTAACTACGAGCAGTACTTC. Amino acids: CASSQDFGGFNYEQYF.

This clone was observed once. The chain combines TRBV15 with TRBJ2-1, with D unresolved. The CDR3 is 17 residues long. Germline V gene sequence: CDR1 LNHNV, CDR2 YYDKDF (reference sequence). V was clipped by 0 bases and J by 1 base, with 13 bases between them. The CDR3 loop reads CATSREEWTFSYNEQFF. The CDR3 region has the DNA TGTGCCACCAGCAGAGAGGAGTGGACCTTTTCCTACAATGAGCAGTTCTTC.

This chain uses TRBV6-1 with TRBJ2-7; TRBD2 agrees at 8 bases. V trimming: 1 base; J trimming: 0 bases; junction bases outside the gene matches: 2. From germline, CDR1 is MNHNS and CDR2 SASEGT. The length of the CDR3 is 15 residues. CDR3 sequence reads: CASSEGGGFSYEQYF. The CDR3, as DNA: TGTGCCAGCAGTGAAGGCGGGGGGTTCTCCTACGAGCAGTACTTC.

The DNA of the CDR3 is TGTGCCAGCAGTAACCCGCAGGGGTACTATGGCTACACCTTC. This codes for CASSNPQGYYGYTF. This chain uses TRBV28 with TRBJ1-2, with D possibly TRBD1 on 6 matching bases. CDR3 length: 14 amino acids. The V end lost 5 bases, the J end lost 3 bases, and 13 bases lay between the germline ends. The germline V gene has CDR1 MDHEN and CDR2 SYDVKM.

V and J are TRBV4-3 and TRBJ2-6, with D uncertain. Trimming cost V 0 bases and J 2 bases, with 8 bases left between them. The CDR3 runs 16 residues. Germline V CDR1 and CDR2: LGHNA, YSLEER. CDR3 DNA: TGCGCCAGCAGCCAAGAAGGAATTCCTGGGGCCAACGTCCTGACTTTC. It is translated as CASSQEGIPGANVLTF.

This clone was counted a few times. CDR3 in amino acids: CASSPPLPSSGNTIYF. CDR3 DNA: TGTGCCAGCAGCCCCCCCCTACCCAGCTCTGGAAACACCATATATTTT. The chain has TRBV9 and TRBJ1-3; D gene ambiguous. This CDR3 contains 16 residues. Germline CDR1 SGDLS, CDR2 YYNGEE. V was shortened by 4 bases and J by 0 bases, with 14 bases between the two germline ends.

The chain couples TRBV9 to TRBJ2-7; 8 nucleotides agree with TRBD2. Per the germline V gene, CDR1 is SGDLS and CDR2 is YYNGEE. The CDR3 runs to 17 residues. V dropped 0 bases and J dropped 0; count of bases not matched to a gene: 8. The CDR3 DNA is TGTGCCAGCAGCGTAGGATTAGCGGGGCCACCCTCCTACGAGCAGTACTTC. Its protein product is CASSVGLAGPPSYEQYF.

This rearrangement joins TRBV2 to TRBJ1-1, with D possibly TRBD1 on 5 matching bases. The V gene lost 2 bases and the J gene lost 7 bases, with 14 bases spanning the gap. The CDR3 sequence is 14 residues long. CDR1 and CDR2 from the germline V gene are SNHLY and FYNNEI. DNA of the CDR3: TGTGCCAGCAGTGAAATGTACAGTCAGGGTGAAGCTTTCTTT. This gives the protein CASSEMYSQGEAFF. Based on the CDR3 plus reference TRBV2 and TRBJ1-1, the full variable domain is EPEVTQTPSHQVTQMGQEVILRCVPISNHLYFYWYRQILGQKVEFLVSFYNNEISEKSEIFDDQFSVERPDGSNFTLKIRSTKLEDSAMYFCASSEMYSQGEAFFGQGTRLTVV.

The chain couples TRBV2 to TRBJ1-1; tentatively, D is TRBD1 (5 bases). Per germline, CDR1 SNHLY and CDR2 FYNNEI. The CDR3 length is 14 residues. Trimming removed 8 bases from V and 0 bases from J, with 13 bases in between. This CDR3 reads CASPPGTVNTEAFF. CDR3 sequence (DNA): TGTGCCAGCCCTCCCGGGACGGTGAACACTGAAGCTTTCTTT.

This rearrangement joins TRBV7-8 to TRBJ2-1; 7 nucleotides agree with TRBD2. Looked up from germline, CDR1 is SGHVS and CDR2 is FQNEAQ. The trim removed 1 base at V and 3 bases at J, leaving 6 bases unmatched. The CDR3 runs to 16 residues. CDR3 residues: CASSLVGGGVYNEQFF. The CDR3 nucleotides read TGTGCCAGCAGCTTAGTTGGGGGAGGGGTCTACAATGAGCAGTTCTTC.

The chain uses TRBV11-3 and TRBJ2-1; TRBD1 matches 10 bases. The CDR3 is 14 residues long. The V gene end was trimmed by 2 bases and the J gene end by 8 bases; junction bases not matched to a gene: 3. The germline V gene encodes CDR1 SGHNT and CDR2 YENEEA. The CDR3 nucleotides are TGTGCCAGCAGCTTACAAGGACAGGGGGATGAGCAGTTCTTC. It is translated as CASSLQGQGDEQFF.

The sample holds a few counts of this clone. V usage is TRBV28 and J usage is TRBJ2-7, with D perhaps TRBD1 (5 bases). V shed 5 bases and J shed 2 bases, with 13 bases lying between them. CDR1 and CDR2 from the germline V gene are MDHEN and SYDVKM. CDR3 length equals 14 residues. The CDR3 loop is CASSPPQGAYEQYF. The CDR3 region has the DNA TGTGCCAGCAGTCCCCCCCAGGGTGCCTACGAGCAGTACTTC.

The chain recombines TRBV2 with TRBJ1-2, with no clear D. Germline CDR1 reads SNHLY; CDR2 reads FYNNEI. There are 14 residues in the CDR3. V lost 2 bases and J lost 4, with 11 bases in between. CDR3 sequence: CASSELDRSYGYTF. The CDR3 DNA is TGTGCCAGCAGTGAACTTGATAGGTCCTATGGCTACACCTTC.

This sequence joins TRBV5-1 and TRBJ2-5; 11 bases are a match to TRBD2. V was pared by 4 bases and J by 1 base, with 3 bases of the junction left unmatched. Germline values: CDR1 SGHRS, CDR2 YFSETQ. The CDR3 loop spans 15 amino acids. CDR3 loop: CASSRGTSGQETQYF. CDR3 DNA sequence: TGCGCCAGCAGCCGGGGGACTAGCGGCCAAGAGACCCAGTACTTC.

The V and J genes are TRBV9 and TRBJ2-3, with D tentatively TRBD2 (5 bases). The CDR3 extends over 14 amino acids. Trimming took off 0 bases at V and 5 bases at J, with 10 bases between the two ends. Germline CDR1 is SGDLS and CDR2 is YYNGEE. CDR3 sequence: CASSVVELGDTQYF. CDR3 DNA: TGTGCCAGCAGCGTAGTTGAACTAGGAGATACGCAGTATTTT.

The chain carries TRBV6-1 and TRBJ2-5, with TRBD1 matching 11 bases. CDR3 length equals 18 residues. V dropped 1 base and J dropped 5; count of bases not matched to a gene: 12. In germline, CDR1 is MNHNS, CDR2 SASEGT. For the CDR3, the DNA is TGTGCCAGCAGTGAAGTCAGGTTAGGACAGGGGGCGTTGGAGACCCAGTACTTC. Translating gives CASSEVRLGQGALETQYF.

The chain carries TRBV24-1 and TRBJ1-3; D is uncertain. In germline, CDR1 is KGHDR, CDR2 SFDVKD. This CDR3 contains 14 residues. V dropped 11 bases and J dropped 7 bases, with 20 bases sitting between them. The CDR3 spells CASELRDSPNTIYF. The CDR3 nucleotides are TGTGCCAGCGAACTGAGGGATAGCCCGAACACCATATATTTT.

This sequence joins TRBV7-6 and TRBJ2-1, with 8 bases aligning to TRBD2. The V gene end was trimmed by 0 bases and the J gene end by 5 bases; junction bases not matched to a gene: 9. The germline V gene has CDR1 SGHVS and CDR2 FNYEAQ. The CDR3 is made up of 17 amino acids. The CDR3 protein is CASSLAGVAGQHNEQFF. In nucleotides, the CDR3 is TGTGCCAGCAGCTTAGCGGGGGTAGCGGGACAACACAATGAGCAGTTCTTC.

This clone was counted only a few times. This chain uses TRBV5-1 with TRBJ1-1; the D gene is possibly TRBD1 (5 bases). Germline V gene data show CDR1 as SGHRS and CDR2 as YFSETQ. This CDR3 contains 14 residues. V gave up 2 bases and J gave up 5 bases, with 13 bases separating them. Here the CDR3 reads CASSFGGSITEAFF. In nucleotides, the CDR3 is TGCGCCAGCAGCTTTGGGGGGAGTATAACTGAAGCTTTCTTT. The full variable domain, rest sourced from reference TRBV5-1 and TRBJ1-1, is KAGVTQTPRYLIKTRGQQVTLSCSPISGHRSVSWYQQTPGQGLQFLFEYFSETQRNKGNFPGRFSGRQFSNSRSEMNVSTLELGDSALYLCASSFGGSITEAFFGQGTRLTVV.